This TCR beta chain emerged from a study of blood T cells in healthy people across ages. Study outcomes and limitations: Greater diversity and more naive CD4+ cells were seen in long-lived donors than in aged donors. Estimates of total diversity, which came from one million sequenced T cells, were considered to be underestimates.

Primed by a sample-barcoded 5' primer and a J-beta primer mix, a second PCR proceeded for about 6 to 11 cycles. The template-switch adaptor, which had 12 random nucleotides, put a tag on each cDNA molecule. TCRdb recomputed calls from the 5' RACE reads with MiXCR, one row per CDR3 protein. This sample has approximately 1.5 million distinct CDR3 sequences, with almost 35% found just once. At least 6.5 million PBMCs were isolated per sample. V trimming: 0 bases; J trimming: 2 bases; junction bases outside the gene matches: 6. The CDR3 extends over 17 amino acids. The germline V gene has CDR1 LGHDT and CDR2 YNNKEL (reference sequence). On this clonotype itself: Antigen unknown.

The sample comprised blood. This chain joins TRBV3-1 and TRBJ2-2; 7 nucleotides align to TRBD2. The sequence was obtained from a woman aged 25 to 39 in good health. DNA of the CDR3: TGTGCCAGCAGCCAAGATCCTCTAGCGGAAAACACCGGGGAGCTGTTTTTT. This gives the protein CASSQDPLAENTGELFF.